This TCR beta chain was retrieved from a study of T cells in Graves' hyperthyroidism and ophthalmopathy. At the level of the study: Peripheral blood specimens were obtained at initial diagnosis, prior to any treatment.

Concerning this clonotype itself: Its cognate antigen is unknown.

Overall study results and limits: Most expanded thyroid clonotypes above 0.001 also appeared in blood. Ophthalmopathy could be told apart from stable hyperthyroidism with a 13 V-J model.

In germline, CDR1 is SGHDN, CDR2 FVKESK. The CDR3 length is 16 residues. With 1 base clipped from V and 5 bases from J, the junction kept 8 bases outside the gene matches. Regions amplified from RNA transcripts were the TCR beta CDR3 regions. Carried out on the TCR CDR3, a first-round RT-PCR used the HTBI primer set. TCRdb independently ran MiXCR on the multiplex PCR reads; one entry per CDR3 protein. Here the sample spans more than 300,000 distinct CDR3 sequences, around 13% being singletons. The clonotype originates from a woman in her sixties or seventies with Graves' hyperthyroidism. The chain employs TRBV14 and TRBJ2-3, with 8 bases fitting TRBD2. Material: blood. Here the CDR3 DNA reads TGTGCCAGCAGCCAAGGGAATAGCGGGAAGCGAGATACGCAGTATTTT. Amino acids: CASSQGNSGKRDTQYF.